This T cell receptor (beta chain) was recovered during a study of blood T cell repertoires in COVID-19. Study summary: Samples taken during acute and convalescent COVID-19 were collected in the United States, Italy and Spain. PBMCs, B-cell-depleted T cells, or T cells were the source of the cDNA or gDNA that made up the material.

Germline CDR1 and CDR2: SGDLS and YYNGEE. V dropped 3 bases and J dropped 8; count of bases not matched to a gene: 8. The length of the CDR3 is 16 residues. The authors' processing: Using reference gene primer amplification, nucleated cell counts were estimated. Produced via immunoSEQ multiplex PCR; TCRdb's table is partial and in-frame only. V, J and clone size were drawn from that table, and D and trimming were deduced from the DNA. The table lists roughly 100,000 clones, around nine tenths of them singletons. This TCR came from a man in his forties or fifties with active COVID-19. This rearrangement joins TRBV9 to TRBJ2-1; 13 nucleotides align to TRBD2. The material sequenced was peripheral blood. The CDR3 coding sequence is TGTGCCAGCAGCGCCAGACTAGCGGGGGGCTTAGATGAGCAGTTCTTC. It codes for CASSARLAGGLDEQFF.